Listed here are 29 T cell receptor beta chains from one sample, sequenced in a study of human T cells and chemical hapten exposure. Time point defined: pre-sensitization, week 0. Treatment indicated: therapeutic diphenylcyclopropenone sensitization with weekly scalp DPC. One entry per CDR3 protein, called by TCRdb with MiXCR from the RACE reads. Here the sample spans about 80,000 distinct CDR3 sequences, 12% to 15% being singletons. This material consisted of whole blood, taken in connection with sensitization to the hapten diphenylcyclopropenone (DPC). The receptors stem from a woman aged 45-59 years with alopecia areata. Some clones in this sample may be carry-over from other donors' samples.

J is TRBJ2-1 and V is TRBV27, with 8 bases that match TRBD2. Germline lookup yields CDR1 MNHEY and CDR2 SMNVEV (reference sequence). V shed 6 bases and J 0 bases; nucleotides not matched to a gene: 1. The CDR3 has 14 residues. This CDR3 reads CASSRGGSYNEQFF. The DNA for the CDR3 is TGTGCCAGCAGCCGGGGGGGCTCCTACAATGAGCAGTTCTTC.

The chain uses TRBV19 and TRBJ2-7; D is perhaps TRBD1 or TRBD2 (6 bases each). Trimming pared 6 bases from V and 2 bases from J, leaving 17 bases between. From germline, CDR1 is LNHDA and CDR2 SQIVND (reference sequence). This CDR3 has 15 amino acids. This CDR3 is CASSWGVGQPYEQYF. The CDR3 region has the DNA TGTGCCAGTAGCTGGGGGGTAGGACAGCCCTACGAGCAGTACTTC.

This clonotype has ten or more counts. The rearrangement links TRBV7-9 to TRBJ2-2, with D perhaps matching TRBD1 (5 bases). Germline values: CDR1 SEHNR, CDR2 FQNEAQ (reference sequence). The CDR3 runs to 16 residues. The V end lost 0 bases, the J end lost 5 bases, and 13 bases lay between the germline ends. CDR3 bases: TGTGCCAGCAGCTTAGCCCAAACAGGACGGACCGGGGAGCTGTTTTTT. Translation: CASSLAQTGRTGELFF.

This clonotype was detected a few times. The chain is built from TRBV3-1 and TRBJ2-2, with 7 bases fitting TRBD1. This CDR3 comprises 15 residues. Trimming took 5 bases from V and 5 from J; bases not matched to a gene: 8. The germline CDR1 and CDR2 sequences are LGHDT and YNNKEL (reference sequence). CDR3: CASSWLGRGTGELFF. Written as DNA, the CDR3 is TGTGCCAGCAGCTGGCTAGGCAGGGGGACCGGGGAGCTGTTTTTT.

The genes are TRBV3-1 and TRBJ1-2; D may be TRBD1 (5 bases). The CDR3 runs to 13 residues. The germline CDR1 and CDR2 sequences are LGHDT and YNNKEL (reference sequence). Trimming removed 1 base at V and 7 bases at J, with 10 bases between. CDR3 coding DNA: TGTGCCAGCAGCCAAGTGATTACAGGTGGCTACACCTTC. Translated, it gives CASSQVITGGYTF.

This clonotype was seen a few times. The gene calls are TRBV25-1 and TRBJ2-1; 8 bases align to TRBD2. With V trimmed by 2 bases and J by 2 bases, 5 bases remained unmatched. This CDR3 is 16 amino acids long. Per germline, CDR1 MGHDK and CDR2 SYGVNS. The CDR3 protein is CASSEAGGGTYNEQFF. DNA for the CDR3: TGTGCCAGCAGTGAAGCCGGCGGGGGGACCTACAATGAGCAGTTCTTC.

This clonotype was counted between two and nine times. The rearrangement uses TRBV7-6 and TRBJ1-3; D is unclear. This CDR3 has 14 residues. The ends were cut back, 1 base at V and 4 bases at J, with 8 bases in the middle. Germline V gene lookup returns CDR1 SGHVS and CDR2 FNYEAQ. The DNA for the CDR3 is TGTGCCAGCAGCTTAGATCAGGCGGGAAACACCATATATTTT. Amino acid sequence: CASSLDQAGNTIYF.

Turning to this clonotype: Since a much larger clone is just one base distant, this may be a read error. The chain employs TRBV6-2 or TRBV6-3 and TRBJ2-7; no reliable D call. Germline CDR1 reads MNHEY; CDR2 reads SVGEGT. The CDR3 is 15 amino acids. The CDR3 DNA is TGTGCCGGCAGTTACGTCGCCCAGACCTCCTACGAGCAGTACTTC. Translating gives CAGSYVAQTSYEQYF.

This clonotype was recorded a few times. The V gene is TRBV9, the J gene TRBJ1-2; D unclear. The germline V gene has CDR1 SGDLS and CDR2 YYNGEE. The germline V and J ends were trimmed by 4 bases and 6 bases, with 10 bases remaining between them. The CDR3 is 12 amino acids. In nucleotides, the CDR3 is TGTGCCAGCAGCTTTAGATTTGATGGCTACACCTTC. Translated: CASSFRFDGYTF.

J is TRBJ2-1 and V is TRBV7-2; no firm D call. The V end was cut by 4 bases, the J end by 6 bases, with 10 bases between. The CDR3 totals 13 residues. The V gene's germline CDR1 is SGHTA and CDR2 FQGNSA. The CDR3 region is CASSSPPSNEQFF. In DNA, the CDR3 is TGTGCCAGCAGCTCCCCCCCTAGCAATGAGCAGTTCTTC.

This clonotype was counted a single time. J is TRBJ1-5 and V is TRBV20-1, with D unresolved. Germline V lookup: CDR1 DFQATT, CDR2 SNEGSKA (reference sequence). This CDR3 spans 14 amino acids. V shed 3 bases and J shed 4 bases, with 13 bases lying between them. CDR3 loop: CSASVGRINQPQHF. In DNA form, the CDR3 reads TGCAGTGCTAGCGTGGGCCGGATAAATCAGCCCCAGCATTTT.

The chain uses TRBV29-1 and TRBJ1-1, with D possibly matching TRBD1 (5 bases). This CDR3 spans 12 amino acids. CDR1 SQVTM and CDR2 ANQGSEA come from the germline V gene. Deletions cut 4 bases from V and 3 bases from J, with 9 bases between. DNA for the CDR3: TGCAGCGTTGGCAGGGTCGACACTGAAGCTTTCTTT. It yields the protein CSVGRVDTEAFF.

The J gene is TRBJ2-3, the V gene TRBV2; TRBD1 matches at 10 bases. The V and J ends lost 8 bases and 6 bases, in that order; junction bases with no gene match: 5. From germline, CDR1 is SNHLY and CDR2 FYNNEI. The CDR3 runs to 13 residues. The CDR3 nucleotides are TGTGCCAGCGACAGGGGGCGATCCGATACGCAGTATTTT. It encodes CASDRGRSDTQYF. The whole variable domain, filled in from reference TRBV2 and TRBJ2-3, reads EPEVTQTPSHQVTQMGQEVILRCVPISNHLYFYWYRQILGQKVEFLVSFYNNEISEKSEIFDDQFSVERPDGSNFTLKIRSTKLEDSAMYFCASDRGRSDTQYFGPGTRLTVL.

This clonotype appeared a few times. V is TRBV11-2 and J is TRBJ1-4, with D possibly matching TRBD1 (6 bases). Germline V CDR1 and CDR2: SGHAT, FQNNGV. V dropped 0 bases and J dropped 13 bases, with 12 bases sitting between them. The CDR3 has 13 residues. CDR3 residues: CASSLDLTGRLFF. The CDR3 nucleotides read TGTGCCAGCAGCTTAGATTTAACAGGGAGACTGTTTTTT. The entire variable domain, with the rest obtained from reference TRBV11-2 and TRBJ1-4, is as follows: EAGVAQSPRYKIIEKRQSVAFWCNPISGHATLYWYQQILGQGPKLLIQFQNNGVVDDSQLPKDRFSAERLKGVDSTLKIQPAKLEDSAVYLCASSLDLTGRLFFGSGTQLSVL.

This clonotype was recorded at least ten times. This sequence joins TRBV30 and TRBJ2-6; possible D gene TRBD1, 5 bases. Germline CDR1 and CDR2: GTSNPN and SVGIG (reference sequence). Between the trimmed V and J ends, which lost 8 bases and 0 bases, there was a span of 8 bases. This CDR3 contains 13 residues. CDR3 bases: TGTGCCGTGACAGTCTCTGGGGCCAACGTCCTGACTTTC. This encodes CAVTVSGANVLTF.

This clonotype has more than one count but fewer than ten. The rearrangement joins TRBV18 to TRBJ2-1; TRBD2 matches at 9 bases. Germline V lookup: CDR1 KGHSH, CDR2 LQKENI. The CDR3 runs to 15 residues. The V segment lost 2 bases and the J segment 4 bases; nucleotides outside the gene matches: 3. This CDR3 reads CASSPELAGYNEQFF. DNA of the CDR3: TGTGCCAGCTCACCAGAGCTAGCGGGGTACAATGAGCAGTTCTTC.

The chain recombines TRBV3-1 with TRBJ2-5; 11 bases agree with TRBD2. This CDR3 is 17 amino acids long. V shed 2 bases, J shed 6 bases, and the junction held 11 bases outside the gene matches. The germline CDR1 and CDR2 sequences are LGHDT and YNNKEL (reference sequence). As DNA, the CDR3 is TGTGCCAGCAGCCAACTAGGGACTAGCGGAACGGGAAAGACCCAGTACTTC. Translating it yields CASSQLGTSGTGKTQYF.

This clonotype was counted only a few times. The gene calls are TRBV27 and TRBJ2-7; 7 bases map to TRBD1. After removal of 4 bases from V and 3 bases from J, the junction contained 3 bases not matched to a gene. CDR1 MNHEY and CDR2 SMNVEV come from the germline V gene (reference sequence). This CDR3 is built from 13 residues. The CDR3 loop is CASSSRQGYEQYF. In DNA, the CDR3 is TGTGCCAGCAGTTCTCGACAGGGCTACGAGCAGTACTTC.

The V and J genes are TRBV7-2 and TRBJ2-7; 10 bases map to TRBD2. From germline, CDR1 is SGHTA and CDR2 FQGNSA. CDR3 length: 15 residues. Unmatched junction bases numbered 8, after V lost 6 bases and J lost 3 bases. CDR3 nucleotide sequence: TGTGCCAGCAGGACCCAGTCTAGCGGGAGCTACGAGCAGTACTTC. It translates to CASRTQSSGSYEQYF. The complete variable domain, with remaining parts taken from reference TRBV7-2 and TRBJ2-7, reads GAGVSQSPSNKVTEKGKDVELRCDPISGHTALYWYRQSLGQGLEFLIYFQGNSAPDKSGLPSDRFSAERTGGSVSTLTIQRTQQEDSAVYLCASRTQSSGSYEQYFGPGTRLTVT.

This clonotype was seen more than once but under ten times. This chain connects TRBV9 to TRBJ2-2; TRBD1 matches at 11 bases. The length of the CDR3 is 18 residues. Germline lookup yields CDR1 SGDLS and CDR2 YYNGEE. The V segment lost 3 bases and the J segment 5 bases; nucleotides outside the gene matches: 12. The CDR3 DNA reads TGTGCCAGCAGCGCGGGACAGGGGGTCAGCGGTATGACCGGGGAGCTGTTTTTT. This gives the protein CASSAGQGVSGMTGELFF.

This clonotype was seen a few times. The chain links TRBV20-1 to TRBJ2-4; the D is unclear. V dropped 0 bases and J dropped 2 bases, with 17 bases sitting between them. Per germline, CDR1 DFQATT and CDR2 SNEGSKA (reference sequence). This CDR3 is built from 17 residues. The CDR3 sequence: CSARDGPEPASKNIQYF. CDR3 sequence (DNA): TGCAGTGCTAGAGATGGGCCGGAACCGGCGTCCAAAAACATTCAGTACTTC.

This chain uses TRBV29-1 with TRBJ1-3, with D tentatively TRBD1 (5 bases). This CDR3 has 14 amino acids. Germline loops: CDR1 SQVTM, CDR2 ANQGSEA. V lost 7 bases to trimming and J lost 2 bases, with 15 bases between them. The CDR3 sequence: CSAGTGPAGNTIYF. Here the CDR3 DNA reads TGCAGCGCGGGTACGGGGCCCGCTGGAAACACCATATATTTT.

V is TRBV24-1 and J is TRBJ2-1; 10 bases line up with TRBD2. This CDR3 contains 14 residues. Germline CDR1 reads KGHDR; CDR2 reads SFDVKD. With V trimmed by 9 bases and J by 5 bases, 6 bases remained unmatched. The CDR3 nucleotides read TGTGCCACCGGCCTAGCGGGAGAGGACAATGAGCAGTTCTTC. This translates into CATGLAGEDNEQFF.

This clonotype was counted only a few times. The CDR3 is CASSLTGGGGELFF. CDR3 bases: TGTGCCAGCAGTCTAACAGGGGGCGGCGGGGAGCTGTTTTTT. The V and J genes are TRBV28 and TRBJ2-2; 9 nucleotides line up with TRBD1. Germline CDR1 is MDHEN and CDR2 is SYDVKM. This CDR3 is built from 14 residues. J lost 7 bases, V lost 5 bases, and 5 bases had no gene match.

This clonotype was counted between two and nine times. The chain recombines TRBV18 with TRBJ2-3, with a weak D call TRBD2 (5 bases). Trimming cost V 1 base and J 0 bases, with 11 bases left between them. There are 16 residues in the CDR3. The germline V gene encodes CDR1 KGHSH and CDR2 LQKENI. The CDR3, as DNA: TGTGCCAGCTCACCACAAATGGACTCTAGCACAGATACGCAGTATTTT. It codes for CASSPQMDSSTDTQYF.

Only a few counts were recorded for this clonotype. This rearrangement joins TRBV11-3 to TRBJ2-2; 9 nucleotides agree with TRBD1. This CDR3 region has 16 residues. The V gene end was trimmed by 5 bases and the J gene end by 5 bases; junction bases not matched to a gene: 9. Germline values: CDR1 SGHNT, CDR2 YENEEA. The chain's CDR3 is CASSMSRDRDTGELFF. In DNA, the CDR3 is TGTGCCAGCAGCATGTCTCGGGACAGGGATACCGGGGAGCTGTTTTTT.

This clonotype came up a few times. The genes are TRBV5-6 and TRBJ2-1, with D tentatively TRBD1 or TRBD2 (5 bases each). CDR3 length equals 11 residues. V was cut by 1 base and J by 15 bases, with 11 bases left in between. The germline CDR1 and CDR2 sequences are SGHDT and YYEEEE. The CDR3 sequence is CASSLRGPGFF. Here the CDR3 DNA reads TGTGCCAGCAGCTTGCGGGGACCCGGGTTCTTC.

This clonotype appeared many times. CDR3 loop: CASRTTSGISYEQYF. The CDR3 DNA reads TGTGCCAGCAGGACCACTAGCGGTATCTCCTACGAGCAGTACTTC. The chain combines TRBV28 with TRBJ2-7; 8 positions agree with TRBD2. This CDR3 is built from 15 residues. V lost 6 bases, J lost 0 bases, and 7 bases stayed unmatched. Per germline, CDR1 MDHEN and CDR2 SYDVKM.

This clonotype was counted between two and nine times. The V gene is TRBV6-2 or TRBV6-3, the J gene TRBJ2-3; 10 bases fit TRBD2. Germline lookup yields CDR1 MNHEY and CDR2 SVGEGT. The J segment lost 4 bases and the V segment lost 4 bases, leaving 11 bases of the junction unmatched. The CDR3 consists of 17 residues. CDR3 protein: CASSSPLELAGADTQYF. The DNA of the CDR3 is TGTGCCAGCAGTTCGCCCCTCGAGCTAGCGGGAGCAGATACGCAGTATTTT.